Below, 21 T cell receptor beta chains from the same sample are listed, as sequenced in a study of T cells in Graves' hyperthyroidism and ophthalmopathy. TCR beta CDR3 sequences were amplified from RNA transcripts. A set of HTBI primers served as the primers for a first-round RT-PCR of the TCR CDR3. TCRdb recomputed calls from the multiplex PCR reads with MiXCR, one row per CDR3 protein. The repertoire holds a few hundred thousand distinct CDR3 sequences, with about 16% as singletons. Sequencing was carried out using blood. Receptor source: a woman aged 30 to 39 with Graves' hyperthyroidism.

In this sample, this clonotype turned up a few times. The CDR3 sequence: CASQEGWLAGGRSSYEQYF. CDR3 DNA sequence: TGTGCCAGCCAAGAAGGGTGGCTAGCGGGAGGGAGGAGCTCCTACGAGCAGTACTTC. The rearrangement joins TRBV2 to TRBJ2-7; TRBD2 aligns across 12 bases. Germline CDR1 is SNHLY and CDR2 is FYNNEI. CDR3 length: 19 residues. J was trimmed by 0 bases and V by 8 bases; bases with no gene match: 17.

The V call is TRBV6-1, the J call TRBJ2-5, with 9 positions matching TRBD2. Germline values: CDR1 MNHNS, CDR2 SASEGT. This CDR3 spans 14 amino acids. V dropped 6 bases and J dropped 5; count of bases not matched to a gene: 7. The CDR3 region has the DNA TGTGCCAGCAGACCGGGACTAGCCGGTGAGACCCAGTACTTC. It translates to CASRPGLAGETQYF.

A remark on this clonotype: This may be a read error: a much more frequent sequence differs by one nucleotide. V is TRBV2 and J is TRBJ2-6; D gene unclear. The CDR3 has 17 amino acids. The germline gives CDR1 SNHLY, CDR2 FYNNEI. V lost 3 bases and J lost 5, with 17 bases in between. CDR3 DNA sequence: TGTGCCAGCAGTGAGCGCGACTCAGCAGGCTGGGCCAACGTCCTGACTTTC. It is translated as CASSERDSAGWANVLTF.

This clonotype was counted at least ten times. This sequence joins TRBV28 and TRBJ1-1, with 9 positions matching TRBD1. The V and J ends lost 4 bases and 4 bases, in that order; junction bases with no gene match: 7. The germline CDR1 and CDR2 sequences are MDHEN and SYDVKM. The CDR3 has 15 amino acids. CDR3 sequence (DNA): TGTGCCAGCAGTTCGACAGGGGGGGTGGGCACTGAAGCTTTCTTT. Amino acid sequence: CASSSTGGVGTEAFF. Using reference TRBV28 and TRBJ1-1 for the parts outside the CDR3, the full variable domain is DVKVTQSSRYLVKRTGEKVFLECVQDMDHENMFWYRQDPGLGLRLIYFSYDVKMKEKGDIPEGYSVSREKKERFSLILESASTNQTSMYLCASSSTGGVGTEAFFGQGTRLTVV.

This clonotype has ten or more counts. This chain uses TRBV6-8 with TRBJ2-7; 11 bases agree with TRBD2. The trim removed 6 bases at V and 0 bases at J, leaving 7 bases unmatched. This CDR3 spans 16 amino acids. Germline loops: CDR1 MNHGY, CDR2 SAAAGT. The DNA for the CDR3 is TGTGCCAGCAGACACCTAGCGGGAGGTTCCTCCTACGAGCAGTACTTC. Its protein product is CASRHLAGGSSYEQYF.

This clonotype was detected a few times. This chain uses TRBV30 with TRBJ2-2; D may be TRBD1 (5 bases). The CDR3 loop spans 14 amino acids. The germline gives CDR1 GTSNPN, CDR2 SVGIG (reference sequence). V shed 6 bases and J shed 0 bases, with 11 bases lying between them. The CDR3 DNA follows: TGTGCCTGCCTAGGACAATCGAACACCGGGGAGCTGTTTTTT. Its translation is CACLGQSNTGELFF.

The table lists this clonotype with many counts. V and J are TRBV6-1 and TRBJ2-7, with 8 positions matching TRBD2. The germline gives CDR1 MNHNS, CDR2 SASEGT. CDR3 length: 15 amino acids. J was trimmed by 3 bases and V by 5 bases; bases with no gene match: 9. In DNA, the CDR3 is TGTGCCAGCAGTTACGGCCTAGCGGGCCGCTACGAGCAGTACTTC. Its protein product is CASSYGLAGRYEQYF.

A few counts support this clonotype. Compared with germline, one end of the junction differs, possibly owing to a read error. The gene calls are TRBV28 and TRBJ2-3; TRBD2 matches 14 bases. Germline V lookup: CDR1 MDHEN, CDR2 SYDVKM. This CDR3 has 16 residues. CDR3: CASSPRPGLAGDAQYF. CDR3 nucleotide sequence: TGTGCCAGCAGCCCCCGGCCGGGACTAGCGGGAGATGCGCAGTATTTT.

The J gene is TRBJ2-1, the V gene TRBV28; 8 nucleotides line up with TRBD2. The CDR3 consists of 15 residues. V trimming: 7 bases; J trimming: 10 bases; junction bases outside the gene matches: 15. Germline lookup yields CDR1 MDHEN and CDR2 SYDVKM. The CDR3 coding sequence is TGTGCCAGCATCTCGGGAACTAGCGGTGGTTTGGAGCAGTTCTTC. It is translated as CASISGTSGGLEQFF.

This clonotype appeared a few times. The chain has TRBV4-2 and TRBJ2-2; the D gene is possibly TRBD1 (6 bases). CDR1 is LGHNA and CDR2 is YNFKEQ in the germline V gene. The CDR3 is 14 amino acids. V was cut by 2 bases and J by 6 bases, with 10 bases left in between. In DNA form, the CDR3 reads TGTGCCAGCAGCCAACTACGGACAGCCGGGGAGCTGTTTTTT. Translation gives CASSQLRTAGELFF.

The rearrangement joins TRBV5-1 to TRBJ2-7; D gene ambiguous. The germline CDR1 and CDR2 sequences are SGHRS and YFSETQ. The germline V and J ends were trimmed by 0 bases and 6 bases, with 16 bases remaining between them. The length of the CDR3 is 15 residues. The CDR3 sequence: CASSLVTSPPSEQYF. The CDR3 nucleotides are TGCGCCAGCAGCTTGGTAACAAGCCCCCCTTCCGAGCAGTACTTC.

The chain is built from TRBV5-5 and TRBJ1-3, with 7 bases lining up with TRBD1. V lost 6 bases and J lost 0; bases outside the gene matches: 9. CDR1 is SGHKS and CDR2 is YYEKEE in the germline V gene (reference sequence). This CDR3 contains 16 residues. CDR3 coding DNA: TGTGCCAGCACCAACGACAGGGCATTCTCTGGAAACACCATATATTTT. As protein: CASTNDRAFSGNTIYF.

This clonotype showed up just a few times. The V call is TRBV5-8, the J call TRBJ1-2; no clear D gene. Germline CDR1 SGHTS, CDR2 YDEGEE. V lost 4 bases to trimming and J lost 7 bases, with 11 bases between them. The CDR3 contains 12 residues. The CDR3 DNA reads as TGTGCCAGCAGCCCGGACGAGGGTGGCTACACCTTC. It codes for CASSPDEGGYTF.

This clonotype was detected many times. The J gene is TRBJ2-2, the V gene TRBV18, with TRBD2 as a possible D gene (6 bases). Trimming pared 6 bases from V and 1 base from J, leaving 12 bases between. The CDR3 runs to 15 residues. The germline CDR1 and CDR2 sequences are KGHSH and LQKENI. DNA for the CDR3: TGTGCCAGCTCGCGGCGGGACGAGAACACCGGGGAGCTGTTTTTT. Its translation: CASSRRDENTGELFF.

In DNA, the CDR3 is TGTGCCAGCGCTACGACGAAGCGGGGGATCCAAGAGACCCAGTTCTTC. Its translation is CASATTKRGIQETQFF. This rearrangement joins TRBV28 to TRBJ2-5; 8 bases map to TRBD2. The end of the DNA is better explained by TRBJ2-1, so the J call may be wrong. The germline V gene has CDR1 MDHEN and CDR2 SYDVKM. This CDR3 comprises 16 residues.

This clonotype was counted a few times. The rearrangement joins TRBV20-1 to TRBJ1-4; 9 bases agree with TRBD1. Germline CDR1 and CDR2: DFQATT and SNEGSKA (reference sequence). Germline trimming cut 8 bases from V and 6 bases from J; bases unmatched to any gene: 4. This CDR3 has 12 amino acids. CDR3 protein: CSIWTGDEKLFF. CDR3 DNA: TGCAGTATATGGACAGGGGATGAAAAACTGTTTTTT.

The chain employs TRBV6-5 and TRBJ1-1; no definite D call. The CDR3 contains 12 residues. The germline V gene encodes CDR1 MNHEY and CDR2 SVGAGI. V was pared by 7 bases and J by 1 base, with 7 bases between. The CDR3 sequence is CASNFQNTEAFF. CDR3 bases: TGTGCCAGCAATTTTCAGAACACTGAAGCTTTCTTT.

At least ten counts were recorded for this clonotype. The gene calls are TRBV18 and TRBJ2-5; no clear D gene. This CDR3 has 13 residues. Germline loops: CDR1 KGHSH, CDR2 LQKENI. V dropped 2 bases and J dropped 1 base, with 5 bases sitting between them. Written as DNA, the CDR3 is TGTGCCAGCTCACCATCCCCCCAAGAGACCCAGTACTTC. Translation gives CASSPSPQETQYF.

CDR3 nucleotides: TGTGCCAGCAATCCCGGGAGAAGGGGCTACTCTGAAGCTTTCTTT. Its protein is CASNPGRRGYSEAFF. The genes are TRBV27 and TRBJ1-1; D might be TRBD1 (5 bases). The CDR3 is 15 amino acids. Germline assignment: CDR1 MNHEY and CDR2 SMNVEV (reference sequence). V was pared by 7 bases and J by 6 bases, with 21 bases between.

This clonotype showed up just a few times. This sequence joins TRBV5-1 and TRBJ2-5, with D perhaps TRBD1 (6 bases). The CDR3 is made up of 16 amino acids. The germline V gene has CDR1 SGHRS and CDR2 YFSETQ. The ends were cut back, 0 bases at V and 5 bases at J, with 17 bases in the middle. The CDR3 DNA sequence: TGCGCCAGCAGCTTGGACCCACAGGGAATGGGGGAGACCCAGTACTTC. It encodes CASSLDPQGMGETQYF.

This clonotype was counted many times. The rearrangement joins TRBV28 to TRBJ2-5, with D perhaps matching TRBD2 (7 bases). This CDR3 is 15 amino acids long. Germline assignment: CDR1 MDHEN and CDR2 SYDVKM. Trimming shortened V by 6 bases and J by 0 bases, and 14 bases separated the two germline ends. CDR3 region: CASSGGGAYQETQYF. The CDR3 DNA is TGTGCCAGCAGCGGAGGGGGGGCGTACCAAGAGACCCAGTACTTC.